A selection of T cell receptor beta chains follows, all from one sample in a study of T cells in narcolepsy. This table comes from immunoSEQ multiplex PCR, and its TCRdb copy is limited to in-frame clones, with some not included. The top ten clones hold over 2% of a sample with fewer than 40,000 clones, roughly 86% of them seen once. Sample: memory (CD45RA-) CD4+ T cells from blood. The origin of the receptors is a human donor in good health. Both conserved end residues are part of each CDR3. D genes are given only for firm matches. Size is omitted from some rows. Given values are once, few, many or a class for expanded clones.

D	size	V	J	CDR3	DNA
.	.	TRBV6-1	TRBJ1-1	CASSALWGRGMNTEAFF	TGTGCCAGCAGTGCCCTTTGGGGCAGGGGAATGAACACTGAAGCTTTCTTT
.	once	TRBV6-1	TRBJ1-4	CASSVAGRSTNEKLFF	TGTGCCAGCAGTGTCGCGGGAAGGTCAACTAATGAAAAACTGTTTTTT
.	few	TRBV10-1	TRBJ1-1	CASSGSIGTEAFF	TGCGCCAGCAGTGGGTCGATTGGGACTGAAGCTTTCTTT
.	few	TRBV5-1	TRBJ2-5	CASSLRGTRGETQYF	TGCGCCAGCAGCTTGAGGGGCACCCGGGGAGAGACCCAGTACTTC
.	.	TRBV7-9	TRBJ1-6	CASSFSRESPLHF	TGTGCCAGCAGCTTTTCTAGGGAATCACCCCTCCACTTT
TRBD2	.	TRBV18	TRBJ2-1	CASSPLAGGLRNEQFF	TGTGCCAGCTCACCCTTGGCGGGGGGTCTGAGAAATGAGCAGTTCTTC
TRBD1	.	TRBV6-1	TRBJ2-6	CASSVRQGGHSGANVLTF	TGTGCCAGCAGTGTCCGACAGGGGGGGCACTCTGGGGCCAACGTCCTGACTTTC
TRBD2	.	TRBV5-1	TRBJ2-2	CASSLVLDTSGFGGELFF	TGCGCCAGCAGCTTGGTGTTAGACACTAGCGGATTTGGCGGGGAGCTGTTTTTT
.	.	TRBV11-2	TRBJ2-7	CASSSGRREQYF	TGTGCCAGCAGCTCGGGCAGGAGGGAGCAGTACTTC
TRBD2	medium-sized	TRBV11-3	TRBJ2-5	CASSLRSGRKTQYF	TGTGCCAGCAGCTTACGTTCCGGGAGGAAGACCCAGTACTTC
.	.	TRBV25-1	TRBJ1-2	CASSDVLGGYTF	TGTGCCAGCAGTGACGTTTTGGGTGGCTACACCTTC
TRBD1	.	TRBV19	TRBJ2-7	CASSGTGVSVEQYF	TGTGCCAGTAGTGGGACAGGGGTCTCGGTCGAGCAGTACTTC
.	.	TRBV5-1	TRBJ2-7	CASSSGYAASYEQYF	TGCGCCAGCAGCTCGGGGTACGCCGCGTCCTACGAGCAGTACTTC
.	.	TRBV5-5	TRBJ1-2	CASSLDSPRGYTF	TGTGCCAGCAGCTTGGACAGTCCTCGTGGCTACACCTTC
TRBD2	.	TRBV2	TRBJ2-1	CASSEDRAAGGSYNEQFF	TGTGCCAGCAGTGAAGATAGGGCAGCGGGAGGTTCCTACAATGAGCAGTTCTTC
.	.	TRBV7-6	TRBJ1-3	CASSVQATGNTIYF	TGTGCCAGCAGCGTACAGGCAACTGGAAACACCATATATTTT
.	.	TRBV18	TRBJ2-2	CASSLIPPGETGELFF	TGTGCCAGCTCCCTCATCCCCCCTGGGGAGACCGGGGAGCTGTTTTTT
.	.	TRBV6-6	TRBJ1-2	CASSYSKGNYGYTF	TGTGCCAGCAGTTACTCGAAGGGTAACTATGGCTACACCTTC
.	once	TRBV9	TRBJ1-4	CASSVASATNEKLFF	TGTGCCAGCAGCGTAGCTAGTGCAACTAATGAAAAACTGTTTTTT
TRBD1	.	TRBV5-1	TRBJ2-7	CTSSLDWTGGPQRRERNEQYF	TGCACCAGCAGCTTGGATTGGACAGGGGGTCCCCAGCGGCGGGAGAGGAACGAGCAGTACTTC
TRBD1	.	TRBV6-5	TRBJ2-2	CASRRDSANTGELFF	TGTGCCAGCAGACGGGACAGTGCGAACACCGGGGAGCTGTTTTTT
.	few	TRBV6-1	TRBJ1-1	CASSENWGTEAFF	TGTGCCAGCAGTGAAAATTGGGGAACTGAAGCTTTCTTT
TRBD1	.	TRBV6-5	TRBJ2-7	CASSSPGQGRYEQYF	TGTGCCAGCAGTTCCCCGGGACAGGGCCGCTACGAGCAGTACTTC
.	.	TRBV27	TRBJ1-5	CASSLSTAQPQHF	TGTGCCAGCAGTTTATCGACAGCCCAGCCCCAGCATTTT
.	.	TRBV6-1	TRBJ1-5	CASTLDLTNQPQHF	TGTGCCAGCACCCTGGACCTAACTAATCAGCCCCAGCATTTT
.	.	TRBV7-2	TRBJ2-4	CASSLGLGGPGNIQYF	TGTGCCAGCAGCTTAGGTTTGGGTGGGCCAGGGAACATTCAGTACTTC
.	.	TRBV5-1	TRBJ2-7	CASSLGLLAYEQYF	TGCGCCAGCAGCTTGGGTTTACTTGCCTACGAGCAGTACTTC
.	.	TRBV19	TRBJ1-1	CASSIGGVATTEAFF	TGTGCCAGTAGTATCGGAGGGGTTGCGACCACTGAAGCTTTCTTT
.	.	TRBV5-4	TRBJ1-2	CASSVNSDGYTF	TGTGCCAGCAGCGTAAACAGCGACGGCTACACCTTC
.	.	TRBV5-1	TRBJ2-7	CASSSLGRTYEQYF	TGCGCCAGCAGCTCCTTGGGACGGACCTACGAGCAGTACTTC
.	few	TRBV30	TRBJ2-7	CAWSPPGARVAYEQYF	TGTGCCTGGAGTCCCCCCGGCGCGAGGGTGGCCTACGAGCAGTACTTC
.	.	TRBV7-8	TRBJ1-3	CASSLVPESGNTIYF	TGTGCCAGCAGCTTGGTACCTGAATCTGGAAACACCATATATTTT
TRBD2	.	TRBV5-4	TRBJ2-2	CAFKRESNTGELFF	TGTGCTTTTAAGCGGGAGAGTAACACCGGGGAGCTGTTTTTT
.	.	TRBV11-2	TRBJ2-1	CASSNTGNEQFF	TGTGCCAGCAGCAACACGGGCAATGAGCAGTTCTTC
.	.	TRBV5-1	TRBJ2-7	CASSSGRAPYEQYF	TGCGCCAGCAGCTCCGGACGGGCCCCCTACGAGCAGTACTTC
.	.	TRBV5-1	TRBJ2-7	CASSLTGGSGNEQYF	TGTGCCAGCAGCTTGACCGGGGGCTCGGGGAACGAGCAGTACTTC
.	.	TRBV6-5	TRBJ1-1	CASSRTWEKNTEAFF	TGTGCCAGCAGTCGCACGTGGGAAAAGAACACTGAAGCTTTCTTT
.	.	TRBV12-5	TRBJ2-5	CASVGGHYQETQYF	TGTGCTAGTGTCGGGGGGCACTACCAAGAGACCCAGTACTTC
.	.	TRBV5-1	TRBJ1-4	CASRTGTGEKLFF	TGCGCCAGCCGAACGGGGACGGGTGAAAAACTGTTTTTT
TRBD1	.	TRBV2	TRBJ2-2	CASSPVGPRGPGTGELFF	TGTGCCAGCAGTCCGGTCGGGCCCAGGGGGCCGGGCACCGGGGAGCTGTTTTTT
.	.	TRBV6-5	TRBJ2-6	CASSYASAGANVLTF	TGTGCCAGCAGTTACGCCTCCGCTGGGGCCAACGTCCTGACTTTC
TRBD1	.	TRBV7-8	TRBJ1-5	CASSLSQGGGQPQHF	TGTGCCAGCAGCTTAAGTCAGGGGGGCGGTCAGCCCCAGCATTTT
TRBD2	.	TRBV6-5	TRBJ2-2	CASSYLLAGVSGELFF	TGTGCCAGCAGTTACTTACTAGCGGGAGTTTCCGGGGAGCTGTTTTTT
.	.	TRBV7-9	TRBJ2-5	CASSLDPAGETQYF	TGTGCCAGCAGCTTAGATCCAGCGGGAGAGACCCAGTACTTC